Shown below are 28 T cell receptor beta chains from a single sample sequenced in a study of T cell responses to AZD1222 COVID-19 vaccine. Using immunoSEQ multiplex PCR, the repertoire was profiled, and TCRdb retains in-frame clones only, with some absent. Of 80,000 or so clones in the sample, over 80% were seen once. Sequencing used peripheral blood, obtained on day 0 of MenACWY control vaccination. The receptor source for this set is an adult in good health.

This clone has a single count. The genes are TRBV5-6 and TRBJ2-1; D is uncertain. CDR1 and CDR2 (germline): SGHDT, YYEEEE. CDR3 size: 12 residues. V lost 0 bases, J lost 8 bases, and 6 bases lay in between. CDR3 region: CASSLVLDEQFF. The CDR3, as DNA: TGTGCCAGCAGCTTGGTTTTGGATGAGCAGTTCTTC.

CDR3 amino acids: CASSTPWEAFF. CDR3 in DNA: TGTGCCAGCAGTACCCCATGGGAAGCTTTCTTT. This chain joins TRBV28 and TRBJ1-1, with no clear D. This CDR3 spans 11 amino acids. Trimming removed 5 bases from V and 8 bases from J, with 9 bases in between. From germline, CDR1 is MDHEN and CDR2 SYDVKM.

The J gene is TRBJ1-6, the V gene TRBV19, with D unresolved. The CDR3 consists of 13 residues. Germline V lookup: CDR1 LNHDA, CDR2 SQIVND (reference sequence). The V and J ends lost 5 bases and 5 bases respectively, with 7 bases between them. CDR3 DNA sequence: TGTGCCAGTAGTCAATTCGATAATTCACCCCTCCACTTT. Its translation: CASSQFDNSPLHF.

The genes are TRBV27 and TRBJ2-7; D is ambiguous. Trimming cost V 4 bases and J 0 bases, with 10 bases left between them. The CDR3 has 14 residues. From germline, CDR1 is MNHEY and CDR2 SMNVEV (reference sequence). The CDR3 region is CASSYFASSYEQYF. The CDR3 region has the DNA TGTGCCAGCAGTTATTTTGCGTCCTCCTACGAGCAGTACTTC.

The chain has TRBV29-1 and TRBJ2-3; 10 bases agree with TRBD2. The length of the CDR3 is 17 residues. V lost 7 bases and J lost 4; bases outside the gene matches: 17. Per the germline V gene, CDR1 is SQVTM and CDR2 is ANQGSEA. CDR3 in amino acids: CSAPIGGSGRASDTQYF. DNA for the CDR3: TGCAGCGCCCCGATAGGGGGCAGCGGGAGGGCCTCAGATACGCAGTATTTT.

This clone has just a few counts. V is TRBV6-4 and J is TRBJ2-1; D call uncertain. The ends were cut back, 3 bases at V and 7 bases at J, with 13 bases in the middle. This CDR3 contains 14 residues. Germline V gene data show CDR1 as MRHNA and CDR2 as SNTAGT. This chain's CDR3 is CASSENGLRNEQFF. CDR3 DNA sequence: TGTGCCAGCAGTGAGAATGGGCTTCGAAATGAGCAGTTCTTC.

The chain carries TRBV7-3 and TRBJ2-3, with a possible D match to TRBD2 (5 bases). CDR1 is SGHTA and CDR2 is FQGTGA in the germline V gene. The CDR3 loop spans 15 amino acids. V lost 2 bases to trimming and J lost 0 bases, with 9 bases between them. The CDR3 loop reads CASSLPGGSTDTQYF. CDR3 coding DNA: TGTGCCAGCAGCTTACCTGGAGGTAGCACAGATACGCAGTATTTT.

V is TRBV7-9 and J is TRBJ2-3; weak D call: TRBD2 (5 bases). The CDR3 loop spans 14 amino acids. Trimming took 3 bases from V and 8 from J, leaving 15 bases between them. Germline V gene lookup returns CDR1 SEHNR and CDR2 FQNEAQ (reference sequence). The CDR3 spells CASSFGLKPATQYF. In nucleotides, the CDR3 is TGTGCCAGCAGCTTCGGACTTAAGCCGGCTACGCAGTATTTT.

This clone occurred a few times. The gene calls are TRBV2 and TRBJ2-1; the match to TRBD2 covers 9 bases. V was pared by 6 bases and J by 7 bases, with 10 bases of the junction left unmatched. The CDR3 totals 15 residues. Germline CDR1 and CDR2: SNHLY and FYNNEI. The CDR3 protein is CASRREGLAGNEQFF. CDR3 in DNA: TGTGCCAGCAGGCGCGAGGGACTAGCAGGGAATGAGCAGTTCTTC.

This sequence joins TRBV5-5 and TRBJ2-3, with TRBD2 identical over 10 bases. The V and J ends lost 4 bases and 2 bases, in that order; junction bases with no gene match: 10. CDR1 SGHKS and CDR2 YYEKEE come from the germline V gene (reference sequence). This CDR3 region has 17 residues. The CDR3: CASSGDLGTSVTDTQYF. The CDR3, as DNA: TGTGCCAGCAGCGGGGATCTCGGGACTAGCGTCACAGATACGCAGTATTTT.

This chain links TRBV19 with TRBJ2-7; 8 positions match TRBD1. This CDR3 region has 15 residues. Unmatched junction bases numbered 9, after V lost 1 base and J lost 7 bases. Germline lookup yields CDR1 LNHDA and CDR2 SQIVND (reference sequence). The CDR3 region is CASSIGGQVSAEQYF. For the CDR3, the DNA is TGTGCCAGTAGTATAGGGGGACAGGTCTCCGCGGAGCAGTACTTC.

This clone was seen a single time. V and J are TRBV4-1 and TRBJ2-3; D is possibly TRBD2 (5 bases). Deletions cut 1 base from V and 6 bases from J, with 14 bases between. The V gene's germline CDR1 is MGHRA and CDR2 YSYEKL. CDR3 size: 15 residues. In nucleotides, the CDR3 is TGCGCCAGCAGCCAAGTGCCAGGAGGTTGGGATACGCAGTATTTT. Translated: CASSQVPGGWDTQYF.

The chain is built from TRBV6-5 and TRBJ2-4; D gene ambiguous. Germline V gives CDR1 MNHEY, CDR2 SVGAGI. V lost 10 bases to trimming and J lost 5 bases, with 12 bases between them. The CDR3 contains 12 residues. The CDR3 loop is CATNPVQNIQYF. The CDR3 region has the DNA TGTGCCACCAACCCGGTCCAAAACATTCAGTACTTC.

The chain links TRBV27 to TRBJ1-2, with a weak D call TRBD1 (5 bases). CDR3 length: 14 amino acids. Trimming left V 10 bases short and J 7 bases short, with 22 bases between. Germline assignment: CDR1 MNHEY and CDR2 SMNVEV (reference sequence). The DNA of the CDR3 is TGTGCCACGGGACTCGGCGGGGGGATAGGTGGCTACACCTTC. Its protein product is CATGLGGGIGGYTF.

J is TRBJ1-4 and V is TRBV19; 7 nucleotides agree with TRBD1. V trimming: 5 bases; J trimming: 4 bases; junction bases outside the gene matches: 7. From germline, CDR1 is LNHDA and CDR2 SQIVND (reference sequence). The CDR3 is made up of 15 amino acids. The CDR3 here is CASSPRTGGNEKLFF. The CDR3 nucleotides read TGTGCCAGTAGTCCGAGGACAGGAGGTAATGAAAAACTGTTTTTT.

Written as DNA, the CDR3 is TGTGCCAGCAGTAGGGGGGTGGACAGTTTAACCTACGAGCAGTACTTC. Its protein product is CASSRGVDSLTYEQYF. The rearrangement links TRBV28 to TRBJ2-7; D may be TRBD1 or TRBD2 (6 bases each). Per germline, CDR1 MDHEN and CDR2 SYDVKM. The CDR3 runs 16 residues. V lost 5 bases and J lost 2, with 19 bases in between.

The CDR3 loop is CASSLGQASGANVLTF. The CDR3 DNA sequence: TGTGCCAGCAGCTTGGGACAGGCCTCTGGGGCCAACGTCCTGACTTTC. V is TRBV5-6 and J is TRBJ2-6; possible D gene TRBD1, 6 bases. V was cut by 0 bases and J by 0 bases, with 7 bases left in between. CDR3 length: 16 amino acids. CDR1 and CDR2 from the germline V gene are SGHDT and YYEEEE.

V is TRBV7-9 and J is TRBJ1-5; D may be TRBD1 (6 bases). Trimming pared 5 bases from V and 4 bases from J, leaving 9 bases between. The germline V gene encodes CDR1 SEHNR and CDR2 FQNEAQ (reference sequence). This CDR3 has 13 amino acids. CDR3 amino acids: CASSQDRNQPQHF. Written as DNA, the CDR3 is TGTGCCAGCAGCCAAGACAGGAATCAGCCCCAGCATTTT.

The CDR3 sequence: CASSVAPTEAFF. The CDR3 DNA follows: TGTGCCAGCAGCGTGGCACCAACTGAAGCTTTCTTT. The chain joins TRBV9 to TRBJ1-1; D remains unclear. Germline V CDR1 and CDR2: SGDLS, YYNGEE. This CDR3 has 12 amino acids. The germline V and J ends were trimmed by 2 bases and 5 bases, with 7 bases remaining between them.

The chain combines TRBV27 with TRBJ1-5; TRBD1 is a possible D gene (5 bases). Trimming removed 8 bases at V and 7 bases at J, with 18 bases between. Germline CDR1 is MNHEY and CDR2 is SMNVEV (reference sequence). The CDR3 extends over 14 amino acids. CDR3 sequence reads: CASRPGHVIQPQHF. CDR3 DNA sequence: TGTGCCAGCCGACCGGGGCATGTTATCCAGCCCCAGCATTTT.

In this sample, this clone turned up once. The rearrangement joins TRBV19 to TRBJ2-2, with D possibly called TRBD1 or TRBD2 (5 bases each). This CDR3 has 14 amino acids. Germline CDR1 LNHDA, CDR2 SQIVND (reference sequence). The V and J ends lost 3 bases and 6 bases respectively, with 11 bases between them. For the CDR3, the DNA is TGTGCCAGTAGTATTGAGGGGTGGGCCGGGGAGCTGTTTTTT. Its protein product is CASSIEGWAGELFF.

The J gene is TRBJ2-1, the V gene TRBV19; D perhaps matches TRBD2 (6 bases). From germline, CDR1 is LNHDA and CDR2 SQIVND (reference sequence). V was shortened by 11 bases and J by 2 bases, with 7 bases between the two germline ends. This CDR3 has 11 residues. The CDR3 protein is CAAGTYNEQFF. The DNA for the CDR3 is TGTGCCGCGGGGACCTACAATGAGCAGTTCTTC.

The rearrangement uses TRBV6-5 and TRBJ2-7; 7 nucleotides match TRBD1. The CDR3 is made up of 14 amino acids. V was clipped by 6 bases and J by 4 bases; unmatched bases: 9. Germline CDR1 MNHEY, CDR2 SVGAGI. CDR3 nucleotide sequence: TGTGCCAGCAGGACAGGGTCGCCAAGGTACGAGCAGTACTTC. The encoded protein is CASRTGSPRYEQYF.

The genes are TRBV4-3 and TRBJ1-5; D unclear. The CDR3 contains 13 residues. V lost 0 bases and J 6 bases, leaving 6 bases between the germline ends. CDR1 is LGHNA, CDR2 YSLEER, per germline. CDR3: CASSQDGFQPQHF. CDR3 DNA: TGCGCCAGCAGCCAAGATGGGTTTCAGCCCCAGCATTTT.

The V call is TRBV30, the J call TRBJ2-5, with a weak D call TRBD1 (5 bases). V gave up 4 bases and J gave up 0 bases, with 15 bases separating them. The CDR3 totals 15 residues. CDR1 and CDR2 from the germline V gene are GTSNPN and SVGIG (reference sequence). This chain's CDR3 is CAWTSGEGDQETQYF. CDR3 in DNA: TGTGCCTGGACGTCGGGTGAAGGGGACCAAGAGACCCAGTACTTC.

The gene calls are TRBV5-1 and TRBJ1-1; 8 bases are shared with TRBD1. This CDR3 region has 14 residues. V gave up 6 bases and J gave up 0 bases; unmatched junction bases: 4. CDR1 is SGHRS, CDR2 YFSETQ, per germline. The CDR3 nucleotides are TGCGCCAGCACCCGGGGACAGGTGAACACTGAAGCTTTCTTT. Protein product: CASTRGQVNTEAFF.

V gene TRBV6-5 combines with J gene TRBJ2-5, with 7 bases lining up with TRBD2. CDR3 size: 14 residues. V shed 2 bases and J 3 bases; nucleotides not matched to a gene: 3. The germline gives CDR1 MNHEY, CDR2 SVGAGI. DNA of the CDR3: TGTGCCAGCAGTTACCTGGGGGGGGAAGAGACCCAGTACTTC. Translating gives CASSYLGGEETQYF.

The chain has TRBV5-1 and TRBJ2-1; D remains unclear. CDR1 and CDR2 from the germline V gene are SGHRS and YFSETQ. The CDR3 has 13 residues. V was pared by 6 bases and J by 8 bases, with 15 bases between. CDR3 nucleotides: TGCGCCAGCACCATAATTGAAAGGGATGAGCAGTTCTTC. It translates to CASTIIERDEQFF.